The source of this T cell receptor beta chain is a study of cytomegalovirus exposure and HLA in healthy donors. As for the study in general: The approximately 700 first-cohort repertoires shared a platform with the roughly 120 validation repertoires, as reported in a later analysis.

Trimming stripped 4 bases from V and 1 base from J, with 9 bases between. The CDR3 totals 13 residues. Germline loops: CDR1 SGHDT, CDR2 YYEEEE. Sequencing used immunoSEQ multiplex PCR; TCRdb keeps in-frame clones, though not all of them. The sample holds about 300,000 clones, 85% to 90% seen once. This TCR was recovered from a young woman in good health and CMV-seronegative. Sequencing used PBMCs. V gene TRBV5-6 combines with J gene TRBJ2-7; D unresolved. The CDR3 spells CASSLAGSYEQYF. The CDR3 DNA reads TGTGCCAGCAGCCTGGCAGGATCCTACGAGCAGTACTTC.